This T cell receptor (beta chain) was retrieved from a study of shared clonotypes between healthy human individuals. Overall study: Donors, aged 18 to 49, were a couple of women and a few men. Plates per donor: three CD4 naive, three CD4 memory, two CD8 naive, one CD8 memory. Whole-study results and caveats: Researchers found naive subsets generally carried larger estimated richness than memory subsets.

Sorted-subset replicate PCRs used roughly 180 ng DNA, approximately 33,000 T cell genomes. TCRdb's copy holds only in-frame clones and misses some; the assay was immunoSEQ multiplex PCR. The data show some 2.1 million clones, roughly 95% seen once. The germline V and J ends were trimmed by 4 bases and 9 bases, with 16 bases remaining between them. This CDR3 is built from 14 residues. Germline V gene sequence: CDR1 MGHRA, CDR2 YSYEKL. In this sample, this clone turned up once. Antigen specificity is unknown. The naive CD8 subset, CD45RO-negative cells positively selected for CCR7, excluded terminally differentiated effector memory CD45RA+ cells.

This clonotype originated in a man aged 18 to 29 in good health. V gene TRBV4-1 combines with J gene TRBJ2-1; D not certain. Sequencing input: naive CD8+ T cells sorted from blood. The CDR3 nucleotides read TGCGCCAGCAGCCGAGGAATAGGGTTGAGTGAGCAGTTCTTC. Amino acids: CASSRGIGLSEQFF.